These 20 T cell receptor beta chains originate from one sample sequenced in a study of blood T cell repertoires in COVID-19. This table comes from immunoSEQ multiplex PCR, and its TCRdb copy is limited to in-frame clones, with some not included. The sample has about 120,000 clones, about 88% seen once; the top ten hold 8% to 8.5%. Material for sequencing was peripheral blood. The source is a woman aged 70 to 79 who had recovered from COVID-19.

The genes are TRBV19 and TRBJ2-5, with D unclear. V was clipped by 3 bases and J by 2 bases, with 10 bases between them. Germline CDR1 LNHDA, CDR2 SQIVND (reference sequence). CDR3 length equals 14 residues. The CDR3 region has the DNA TGTGCCAGTAGTATTCCTGCGGCTCAAGAGACCCAGTACTTC. Translating gives CASSIPAAQETQYF.

The J gene is TRBJ2-7, the V gene TRBV24-1; D is perhaps TRBD1 (6 bases). Trimming pared 5 bases from V and 7 bases from J, leaving 17 bases between. CDR1 and CDR2 from the germline V gene are KGHDR and SFDVKD. This CDR3 spans 14 amino acids. As DNA, the CDR3 is TGTGCCACCAGTGGGGGACATCCCCTGGGGGAGCAGTACTTC. This codes for CATSGGHPLGEQYF.

The chain has TRBV30 and TRBJ1-2; D is uncertain. This CDR3 region has 14 residues. V dropped 3 bases and J dropped 0 bases, with 11 bases sitting between them. The V gene's germline CDR1 is GTSNPN and CDR2 SVGIG (reference sequence). CDR3: CAWSREPANYGYTF. The CDR3 coding sequence is TGTGCCTGGAGCCGGGAACCAGCTAACTATGGCTACACCTTC.

The chain links TRBV27 to TRBJ2-5; the D gene is possibly TRBD1 (5 bases). This CDR3 is built from 14 residues. V lost 4 bases and J 1 base, leaving 10 bases between the germline ends. CDR1 MNHEY and CDR2 SMNVEV come from the germline V gene (reference sequence). CDR3 in DNA: TGTGCCAGCAGTTCCGACAGCTTCCAAGAGACCCAGTACTTC. Translated, it gives CASSSDSFQETQYF.

In this sample, this clone turned up once. The chain carries TRBV18 and TRBJ2-1, with TRBD2 matching 7 bases. The CDR3 runs 17 residues. V trimming: 3 bases; J trimming: 0 bases; junction bases outside the gene matches: 8. Germline CDR1 is KGHSH and CDR2 is LQKENI. This chain's CDR3 is CASSPREAGRSYNEQFF. As DNA, the CDR3 is TGTGCCAGCTCACCTCGAGAAGCGGGACGCTCCTACAATGAGCAGTTCTTC. Based on the CDR3 plus reference TRBV18 and TRBJ2-1, the full variable domain is NAGVMQNPRHLVRRRGQEARLRCSPMKGHSHVYWYRQLPEEGLKFMVYLQKENIIDESGMPKERFSAEFPKEGPSILRIQQVVRGDSAAYFCASSPREAGRSYNEQFFGPGTRLTVL.

This chain joins TRBV29-1 and TRBJ2-5; 7 bases agree with TRBD2. Germline loops: CDR1 SQVTM, CDR2 ANQGSEA. The length of the CDR3 is 12 residues. V shed 3 bases and J 5 bases; nucleotides not matched to a gene: 3. CDR3 sequence: CSVEGREETQYF. DNA of the CDR3: TGCAGCGTTGAGGGGCGGGAGGAGACCCAGTACTTC.

This clone was recorded a few times. The chain carries TRBV6-2 or TRBV6-3 and TRBJ2-7; D perhaps matches TRBD2 (5 bases). The germline V gene encodes CDR1 MNHEY and CDR2 SVGEGT. V lost 4 bases and J 2 bases, leaving 18 bases between the germline ends. CDR3 length: 16 residues. CDR3 sequence: CASSLFRWTGTYEQYF. The DNA of the CDR3 is TGTGCCAGCAGTTTGTTCCGGTGGACTGGAACCTACGAGCAGTACTTC.

The chain combines TRBV7-2 with TRBJ1-2; 8 nucleotides match TRBD1. From germline, CDR1 is SGHTA and CDR2 FQGNSA. V was clipped by 5 bases and J by 4 bases; unmatched bases: 9. This CDR3 contains 15 residues. The CDR3 DNA is TGTGCCAGCAGCAAGGGTACAGGGGGAATCTATGGCTACACCTTC. Amino acid sequence: CASSKGTGGIYGYTF.

This chain uses TRBV7-9 with TRBJ2-4; 7 bases align to TRBD1. Germline V gene data show CDR1 as SEHNR and CDR2 as FQNEAQ (reference sequence). This CDR3 region has 15 residues. The V gene end was trimmed by 5 bases and the J gene end by 7 bases; junction bases not matched to a gene: 11. CDR3 loop: CASSRGGPPPNIQYF. The CDR3 DNA is TGTGCCAGCAGCCGAGGGGGCCCACCCCCTAACATTCAGTACTTC.

This sequence joins TRBV6-2 or TRBV6-3 and TRBJ2-7; 7 positions match TRBD2. V lost 0 bases to trimming and J lost 2 bases; unmatched junction nucleotides: 4. The CDR3 length is 15 residues. Germline CDR1 MNHEY, CDR2 SVGEGT. The CDR3 region is CASSYSWGGAYEQYF. The CDR3, as DNA: TGTGCCAGCAGTTACTCGTGGGGGGGAGCCTACGAGCAGTACTTC.

The chain combines TRBV7-8 with TRBJ1-2; 9 nucleotides align to TRBD1. CDR1 SGHVS and CDR2 FQNEAQ come from the germline V gene. V was pared by 5 bases and J by 1 base, with 11 bases of the junction left unmatched. The CDR3 consists of 17 residues. The CDR3 sequence is CASSAQPGTGNNYGYTF. The CDR3 DNA reads TGTGCCAGCAGCGCACAACCCGGGACAGGGAATAACTATGGCTACACCTTC.

This clone has more than one count but fewer than ten. This chain joins TRBV5-5 and TRBJ2-3; TRBD1 matches 7 bases. The CDR3 runs 14 residues. The germline V gene encodes CDR1 SGHKS and CDR2 YYEKEE (reference sequence). After removal of 4 bases from V and 9 bases from J, the junction contained 11 bases not matched to a gene. The CDR3 nucleotides read TGTGCCAGCAGCCCTACGACAGGGTTAGGCACGCAGTATTTT. It yields the protein CASSPTTGLGTQYF.

DNA of the CDR3: TGTGCCAGCAGCCCCCTCGGGACAGGGGACACTGAAGCTTTCTTT. Translated, it gives CASSPLGTGDTEAFF. The V and J genes are TRBV11-2 and TRBJ1-1; 10 positions match TRBD1. Germline V gene lookup returns CDR1 SGHAT and CDR2 FQNNGV. The CDR3 runs 15 residues. The junction had 6 bases not matched to a gene; V was cut back by 5 bases and J by 3 bases.

CDR3 sequence: CASSLALHGTGELFF. CDR3 coding DNA: TGTGCCAGCAGCTTAGCTCTCCACGGGACCGGGGAGCTGTTTTTT. The rearrangement links TRBV7-8 to TRBJ2-2; unclear D gene. Trimming pared 0 bases from V and 5 bases from J, leaving 10 bases between. Germline CDR1 reads SGHVS; CDR2 reads FQNEAQ. The CDR3 extends over 15 amino acids.

The chain has TRBV24-1 and TRBJ2-4, with 8 bases that match TRBD2. CDR1 KGHDR and CDR2 SFDVKD come from the germline V gene. CDR3 length: 15 residues. Trimming removed 3 bases from V and 6 bases from J; junction bases left unmatched: 6. This CDR3 reads CATSDPRGGGNIQYF. CDR3 bases: TGTGCCACCAGTGATCCCCGGGGGGGCGGAAACATTCAGTACTTC.

This chain joins TRBV7-2 and TRBJ1-5; D is perhaps TRBD1 (5 bases). V was cut by 7 bases and J by 2 bases, with 12 bases left in between. The germline CDR1 and CDR2 sequences are SGHTA and FQGNSA. The CDR3 loop spans 14 amino acids. The CDR3 region is CASTPGGGNQPQHF. Here the CDR3 DNA reads TGTGCCAGCACACCGGGGGGTGGCAATCAGCCCCAGCATTTT.

The gene calls are TRBV11-3 and TRBJ2-7, with 7 bases lining up with TRBD1. The CDR3 spans 14 residues. V dropped 1 base and J dropped 3; count of bases not matched to a gene: 3. Per germline, CDR1 SGHNT and CDR2 YENEEA. CDR3 bases: TGTGCCAGCAGCTTAGGGACAGGCCGCTACGAGCAGTACTTC. It yields the protein CASSLGTGRYEQYF.

The rearrangement links TRBV7-2 to TRBJ1-5; D gene unclear. CDR3 length equals 13 residues. With 1 base removed from V and 4 bases from J, the gap between germline ends came to 5 bases. The germline V gene has CDR1 SGHTA and CDR2 FQGNSA. DNA of the CDR3: TGTGCCAGCAGCTTAGATCCGAATCAGCCCCAGCATTTT. It specifies CASSLDPNQPQHF.

The chain employs TRBV5-1 and TRBJ2-1; 8 bases match TRBD2. J was trimmed by 1 base and V by 3 bases; bases with no gene match: 0. Germline V gene data show CDR1 as SGHRS and CDR2 as YFSETQ. The CDR3 loop spans 14 amino acids. Here the CDR3 reads CASSSGGSYNEQFF. The CDR3 region has the DNA TGCGCCAGCAGCTCGGGGGGGTCCTACAATGAGCAGTTCTTC.

The chain employs TRBV18 and TRBJ1-6; D ambiguous. CDR3 length: 13 amino acids. In germline, CDR1 is KGHSH, CDR2 LQKENI. Trimming cost V 2 bases and J 10 bases, with 9 bases left between them. CDR3 nucleotide sequence: TGTGCCAGCTCACCATATCAGAGGTCACCCCTCCACTTT. Translated, it gives CASSPYQRSPLHF.